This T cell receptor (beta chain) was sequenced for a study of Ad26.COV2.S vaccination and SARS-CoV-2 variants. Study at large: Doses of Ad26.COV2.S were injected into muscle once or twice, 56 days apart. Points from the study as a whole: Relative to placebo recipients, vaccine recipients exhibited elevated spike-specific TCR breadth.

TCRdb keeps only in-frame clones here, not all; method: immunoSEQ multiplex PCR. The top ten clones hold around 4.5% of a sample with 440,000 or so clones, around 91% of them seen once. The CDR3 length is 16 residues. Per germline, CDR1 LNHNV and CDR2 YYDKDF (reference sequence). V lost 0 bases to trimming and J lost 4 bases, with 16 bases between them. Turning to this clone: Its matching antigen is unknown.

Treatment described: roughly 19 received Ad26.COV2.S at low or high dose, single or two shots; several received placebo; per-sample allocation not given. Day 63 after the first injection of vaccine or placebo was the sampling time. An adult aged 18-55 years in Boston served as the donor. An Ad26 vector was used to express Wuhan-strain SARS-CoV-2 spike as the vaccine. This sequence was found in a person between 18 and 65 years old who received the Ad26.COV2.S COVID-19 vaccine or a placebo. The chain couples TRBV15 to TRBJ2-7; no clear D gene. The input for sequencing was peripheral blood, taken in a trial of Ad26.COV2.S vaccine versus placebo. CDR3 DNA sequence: TGTGCCACCAGCAGAGAGTTCGACATAAGGGCTTACGAGCAGTACTTC. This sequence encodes CATSREFDIRAYEQYF.